There are a few counts of the clone carrying this TCR beta chain. As yet, its antigen is unknown. This sample is part of a study of T cell repertoires in cytomegalovirus infection. About the study: Public TCR beta signatures provided an indication of both CMV infection and a matching HLA type. Study-wide results and caveats: People with CMV and the relevant HLA were identified by cumulative public TCR beta family frequency. Across the ex vivo response, the dominant clonotypes were HLA-C-restricted CMV-specific TCR beta clonotypes.

MiXCR, run by TCRdb on the reads, gives a single entry per CDR3 protein. Among approximately 71,000 distinct CDR3 sequences listed, roughly 22% were seen once. The sequence was obtained from a human donor in good health (CMV status not recorded). Some clones in this sample may be carry-over from other donors' samples. This sample comprised CD8+ T cells from cultured PBMCs, obtained from culture after CMV antigen stimulation.

This CDR3 reads CASSEYRGLKDGYTF. DNA for the CDR3: TGTGCCAGCAGTGAATACAGGGGGCTTAAAGATGGCTACACCTTC. The chain employs TRBV6-5 and TRBJ1-2; 9 bases agree with TRBD1. Per the germline V gene, CDR1 is MNHEY and CDR2 is SVGAGI. V lost 5 bases and J lost 6; bases outside the gene matches: 10. The CDR3 covers 15 residues.